This T cell receptor beta chain was recovered during a study of blood T cell repertoires in COVID-19. Turning to the study itself: Samples taken during acute and convalescent COVID-19 were collected in the United States, Italy and Spain.

Libraries were prepared by immunoSEQ multiplex PCR; TCRdb keeps only in-frame clonotypes and omits some of them. Of some 81,000 clones listed, about nine tenths were seen once; the top ten hold roughly 1%. From germline, CDR1 is KGHSH and CDR2 LQKENI. V lost 6 bases to trimming and J lost 2 bases, with 17 bases between them. CDR3 length: 16 residues. The sample taken for sequencing was peripheral blood. V usage is TRBV18 and J usage is TRBJ1-5; D is unclear. The receptor comes from a woman aged 45-59 years in a cohort sampled during active COVID-19. DNA of the CDR3: TGTGCCAGCTCCCCGCTAGAGGAAAGAGGCAATCAGCCCCAGCATTTT. It codes for CASSPLEERGNQPQHF. Based on the CDR3 plus reference TRBV18 and TRBJ1-5, the full variable domain is NAGVMQNPRHLVRRRGQEARLRCSPMKGHSHVYWYRQLPEEGLKFMVYLQKENIIDESGMPKERFSAEFPKEGPSILRIQQVVRGDSAAYFCASSPLEERGNQPQHFGDGTRLSIL.